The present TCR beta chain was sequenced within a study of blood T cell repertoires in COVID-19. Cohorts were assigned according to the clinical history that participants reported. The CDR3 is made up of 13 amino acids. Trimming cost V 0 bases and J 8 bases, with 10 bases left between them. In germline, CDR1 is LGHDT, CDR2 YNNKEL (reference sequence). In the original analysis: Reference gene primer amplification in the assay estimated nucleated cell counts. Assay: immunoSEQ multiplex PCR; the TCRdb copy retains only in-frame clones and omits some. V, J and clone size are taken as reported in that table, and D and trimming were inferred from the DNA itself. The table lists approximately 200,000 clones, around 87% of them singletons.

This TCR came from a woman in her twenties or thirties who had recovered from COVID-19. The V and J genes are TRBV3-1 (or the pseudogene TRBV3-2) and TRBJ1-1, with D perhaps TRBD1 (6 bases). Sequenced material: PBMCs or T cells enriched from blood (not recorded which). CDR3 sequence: CASSQDHTGEAFF. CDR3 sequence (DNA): TGTGCCAGCAGCCAAGATCACACAGGGGAAGCTTTCTTT.